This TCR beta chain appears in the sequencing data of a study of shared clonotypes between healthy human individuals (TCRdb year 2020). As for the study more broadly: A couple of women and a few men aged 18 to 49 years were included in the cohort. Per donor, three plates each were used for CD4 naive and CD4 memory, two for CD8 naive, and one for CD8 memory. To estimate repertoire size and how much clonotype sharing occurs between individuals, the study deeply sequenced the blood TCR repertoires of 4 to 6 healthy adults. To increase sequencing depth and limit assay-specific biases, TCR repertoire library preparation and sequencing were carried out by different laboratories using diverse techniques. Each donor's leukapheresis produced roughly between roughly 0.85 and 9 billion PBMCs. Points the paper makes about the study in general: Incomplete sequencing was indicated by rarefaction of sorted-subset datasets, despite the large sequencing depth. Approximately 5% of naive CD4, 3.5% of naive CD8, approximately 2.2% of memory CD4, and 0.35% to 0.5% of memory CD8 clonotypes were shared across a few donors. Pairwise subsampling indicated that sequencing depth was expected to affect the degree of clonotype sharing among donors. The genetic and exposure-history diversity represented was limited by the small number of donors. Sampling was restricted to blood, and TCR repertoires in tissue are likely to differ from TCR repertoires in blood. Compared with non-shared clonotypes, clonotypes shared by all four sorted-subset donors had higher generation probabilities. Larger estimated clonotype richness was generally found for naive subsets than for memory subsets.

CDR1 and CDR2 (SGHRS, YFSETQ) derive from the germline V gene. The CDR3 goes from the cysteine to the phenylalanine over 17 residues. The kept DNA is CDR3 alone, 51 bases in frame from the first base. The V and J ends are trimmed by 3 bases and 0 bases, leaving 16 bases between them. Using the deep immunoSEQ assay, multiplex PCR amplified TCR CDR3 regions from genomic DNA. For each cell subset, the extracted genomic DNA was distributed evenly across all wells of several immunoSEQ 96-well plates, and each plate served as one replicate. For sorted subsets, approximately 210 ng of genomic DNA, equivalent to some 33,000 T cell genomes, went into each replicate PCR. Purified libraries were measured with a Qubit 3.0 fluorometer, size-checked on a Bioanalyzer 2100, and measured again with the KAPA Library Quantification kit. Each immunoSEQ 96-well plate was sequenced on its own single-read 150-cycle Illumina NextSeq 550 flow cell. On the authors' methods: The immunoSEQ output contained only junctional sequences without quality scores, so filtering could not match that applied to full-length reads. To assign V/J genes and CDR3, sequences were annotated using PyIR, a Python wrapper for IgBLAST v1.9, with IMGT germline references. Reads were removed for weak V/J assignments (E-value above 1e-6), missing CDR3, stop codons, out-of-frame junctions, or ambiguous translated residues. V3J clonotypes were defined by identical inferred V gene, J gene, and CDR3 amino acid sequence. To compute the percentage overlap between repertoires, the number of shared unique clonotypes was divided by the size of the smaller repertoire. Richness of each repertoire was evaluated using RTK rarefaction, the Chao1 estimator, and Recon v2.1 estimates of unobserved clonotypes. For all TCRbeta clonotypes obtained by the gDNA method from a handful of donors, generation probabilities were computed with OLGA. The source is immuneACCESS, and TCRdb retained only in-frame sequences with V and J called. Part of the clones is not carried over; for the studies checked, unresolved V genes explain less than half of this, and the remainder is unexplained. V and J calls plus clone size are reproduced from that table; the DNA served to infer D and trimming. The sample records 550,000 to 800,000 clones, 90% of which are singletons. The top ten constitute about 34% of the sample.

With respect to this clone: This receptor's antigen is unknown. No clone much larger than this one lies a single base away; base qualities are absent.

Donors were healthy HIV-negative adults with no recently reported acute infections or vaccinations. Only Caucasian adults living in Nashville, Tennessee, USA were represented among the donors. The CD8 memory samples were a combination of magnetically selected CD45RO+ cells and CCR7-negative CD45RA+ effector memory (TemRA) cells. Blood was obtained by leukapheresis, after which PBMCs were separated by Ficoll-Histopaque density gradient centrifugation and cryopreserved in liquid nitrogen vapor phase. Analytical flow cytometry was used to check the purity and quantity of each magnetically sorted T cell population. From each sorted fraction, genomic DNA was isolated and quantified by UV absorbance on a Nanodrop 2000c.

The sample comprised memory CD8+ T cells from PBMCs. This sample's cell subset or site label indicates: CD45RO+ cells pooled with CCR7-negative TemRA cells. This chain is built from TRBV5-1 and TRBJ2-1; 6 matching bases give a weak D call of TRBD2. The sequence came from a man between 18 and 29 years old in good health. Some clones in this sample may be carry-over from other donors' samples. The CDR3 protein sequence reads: CASSSSGVFSSYNEQFF. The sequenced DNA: TGCGCCAGCAGCTCCTCGGGGGTCTTCAGCTCCTACAATGAGCAGTTCTTC.